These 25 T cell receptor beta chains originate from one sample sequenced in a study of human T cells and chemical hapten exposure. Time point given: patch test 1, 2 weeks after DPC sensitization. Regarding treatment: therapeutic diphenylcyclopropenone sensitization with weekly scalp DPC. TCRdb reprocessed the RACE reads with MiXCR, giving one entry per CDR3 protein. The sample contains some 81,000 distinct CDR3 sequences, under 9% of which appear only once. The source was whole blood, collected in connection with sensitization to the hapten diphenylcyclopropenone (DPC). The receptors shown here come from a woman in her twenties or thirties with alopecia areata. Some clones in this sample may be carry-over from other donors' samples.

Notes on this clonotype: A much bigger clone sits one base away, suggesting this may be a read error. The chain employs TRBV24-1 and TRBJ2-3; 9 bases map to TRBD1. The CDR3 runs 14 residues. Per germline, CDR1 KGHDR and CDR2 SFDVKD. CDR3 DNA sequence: TGTGTCACCTCGGACGACAGGGGGACAGATACGCAGTATTTT. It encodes CVTSDDRGTDTQYF.

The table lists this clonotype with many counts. The CDR3 region is CASSLDRNQPQHF. The CDR3 DNA sequence: TGTGCCAGCAGTCTGGACAGGAACCAGCCCCAGCATTTT. J is TRBJ1-5 and V is TRBV7-2; the match to TRBD1 covers 7 bases. The junction had 6 bases not matched to a gene; V was cut back by 6 bases and J by 7 bases. This CDR3 region has 13 residues. The germline CDR1 and CDR2 sequences are SGHTA and FQGNSA.

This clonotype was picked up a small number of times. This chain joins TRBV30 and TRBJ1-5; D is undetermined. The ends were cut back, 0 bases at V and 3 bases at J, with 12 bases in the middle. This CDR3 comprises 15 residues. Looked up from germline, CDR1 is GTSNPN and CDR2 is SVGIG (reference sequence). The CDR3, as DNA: TGTGCCTGGAGTGTACGGGCCAGCTTCAATCAGCCCCAGCATTTT. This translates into CAWSVRASFNQPQHF. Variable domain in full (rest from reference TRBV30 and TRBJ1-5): SQTIHQWPATLVQPVGSPLSLECTVEGTSNPNLYWYRQAAGRGLQLLFYSVGIGQISSEVPQNLSASRPQDRQFILSSKKLLLSDSGFYLCAWSVRASFNQPQHFGDGTRLSIL.

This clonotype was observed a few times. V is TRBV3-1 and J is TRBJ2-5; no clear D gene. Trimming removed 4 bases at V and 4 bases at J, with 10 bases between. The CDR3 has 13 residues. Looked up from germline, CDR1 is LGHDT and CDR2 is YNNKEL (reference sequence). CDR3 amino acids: CASSPSGRETQYF. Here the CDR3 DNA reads TGTGCCAGCAGCCCCTCCGGCAGAGAGACCCAGTACTTC.

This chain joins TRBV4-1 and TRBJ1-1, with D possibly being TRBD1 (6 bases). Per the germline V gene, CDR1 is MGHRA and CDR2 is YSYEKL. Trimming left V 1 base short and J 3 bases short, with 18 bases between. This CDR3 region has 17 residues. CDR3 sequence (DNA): TGCGCCAGCAGCCAAGGAAGATGGGGGGCAACCGACACTGAAGCTTTCTTT. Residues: CASSQGRWGATDTEAFF.

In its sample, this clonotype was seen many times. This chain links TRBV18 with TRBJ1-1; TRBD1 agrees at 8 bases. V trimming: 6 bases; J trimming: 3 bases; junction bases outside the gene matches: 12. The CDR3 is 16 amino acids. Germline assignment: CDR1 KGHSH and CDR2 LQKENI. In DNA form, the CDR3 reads TGTGCCAGCTCGCCTGGACAGGGTATTTTGGACACTGAAGCTTTCTTT. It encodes CASSPGQGILDTEAFF.

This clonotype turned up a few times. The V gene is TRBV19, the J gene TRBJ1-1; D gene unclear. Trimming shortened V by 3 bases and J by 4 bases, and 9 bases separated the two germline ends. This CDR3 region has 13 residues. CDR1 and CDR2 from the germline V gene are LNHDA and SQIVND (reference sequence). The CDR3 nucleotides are TGTGCCAGTAGTATGGACGGCTCCACTGAAGCTTTCTTT. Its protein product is CASSMDGSTEAFF.

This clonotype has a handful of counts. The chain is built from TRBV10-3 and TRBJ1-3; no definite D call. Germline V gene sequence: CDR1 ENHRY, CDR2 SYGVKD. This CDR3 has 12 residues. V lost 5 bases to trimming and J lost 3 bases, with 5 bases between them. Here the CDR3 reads CAISTIGNTIYF. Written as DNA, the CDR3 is TGTGCCATCAGTACGATTGGAAACACCATATATTTT.

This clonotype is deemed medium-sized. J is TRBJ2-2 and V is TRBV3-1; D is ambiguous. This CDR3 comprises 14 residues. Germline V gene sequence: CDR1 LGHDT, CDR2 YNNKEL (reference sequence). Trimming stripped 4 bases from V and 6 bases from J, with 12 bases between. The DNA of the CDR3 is TGTGCCAGCAGCCCCCCACCCGACGCCGGGGAGCTGTTTTTT. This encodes CASSPPPDAGELFF.

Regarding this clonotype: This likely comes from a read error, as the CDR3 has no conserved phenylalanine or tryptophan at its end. The CDR3 DNA reads TGTGCCAGCAGTTCCAGCCAGGGAGGCTCTGGCTATGGCTACACCTAC. Residues: CASSSSQGGSGYGYTY. V and J are TRBV25-1 and TRBJ1-2, with D possibly being TRBD1 (5 bases). Trimming removed 5 bases at V and 4 bases at J, with 20 bases between. The V gene's germline CDR1 is MGHDK and CDR2 SYGVNS. The CDR3 is 16 amino acids.

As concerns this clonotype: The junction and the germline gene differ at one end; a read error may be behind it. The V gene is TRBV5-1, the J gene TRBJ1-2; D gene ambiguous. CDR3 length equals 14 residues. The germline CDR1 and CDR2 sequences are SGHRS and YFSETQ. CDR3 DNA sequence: TGCACCAGCAGCTTGGAGTACAGATCTAATGGCTACACCTTC. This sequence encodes CTSSLEYRSNGYTF.

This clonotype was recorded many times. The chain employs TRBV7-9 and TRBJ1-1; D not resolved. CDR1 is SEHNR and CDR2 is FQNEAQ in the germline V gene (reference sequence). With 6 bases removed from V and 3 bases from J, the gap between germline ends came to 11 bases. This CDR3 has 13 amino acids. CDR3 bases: TGTGCCAGCAGTCGAGAGTTGGACACTGAAGCTTTCTTT. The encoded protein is CASSRELDTEAFF.

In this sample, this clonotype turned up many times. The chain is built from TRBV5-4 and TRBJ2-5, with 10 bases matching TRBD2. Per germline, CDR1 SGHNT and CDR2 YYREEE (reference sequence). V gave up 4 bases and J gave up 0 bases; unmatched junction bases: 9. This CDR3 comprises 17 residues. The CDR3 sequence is CASSPPSGGGYQETQYF. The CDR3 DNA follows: TGTGCCAGCAGCCCACCTAGCGGGGGCGGGTACCAAGAGACCCAGTACTTC.

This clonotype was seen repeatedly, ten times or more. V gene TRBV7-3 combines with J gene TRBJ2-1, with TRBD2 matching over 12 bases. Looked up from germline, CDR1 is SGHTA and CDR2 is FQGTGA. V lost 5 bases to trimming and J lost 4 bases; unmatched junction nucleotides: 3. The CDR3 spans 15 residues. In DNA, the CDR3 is TGTGCCAGCAGCCAGCTAGCGGGGGGGTACAATGAGCAGTTCTTC. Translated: CASSQLAGGYNEQFF.

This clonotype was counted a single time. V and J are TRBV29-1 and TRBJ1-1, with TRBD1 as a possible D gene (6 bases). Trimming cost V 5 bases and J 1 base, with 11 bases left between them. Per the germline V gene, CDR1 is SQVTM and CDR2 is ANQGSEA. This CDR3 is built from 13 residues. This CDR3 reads CSVLTGKNTEAFF. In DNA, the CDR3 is TGCAGCGTTTTGACAGGCAAGAACACTGAAGCTTTCTTT.

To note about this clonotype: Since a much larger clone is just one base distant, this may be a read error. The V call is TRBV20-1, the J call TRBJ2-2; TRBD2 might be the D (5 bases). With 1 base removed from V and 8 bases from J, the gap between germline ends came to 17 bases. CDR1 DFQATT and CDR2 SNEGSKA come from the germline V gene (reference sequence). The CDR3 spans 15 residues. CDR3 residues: CSARGSSGYGGELFF. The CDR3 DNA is TGCAGTGCTAGAGGTTCGAGCGGCTACGGAGGGGAGCTGTTTTTT.

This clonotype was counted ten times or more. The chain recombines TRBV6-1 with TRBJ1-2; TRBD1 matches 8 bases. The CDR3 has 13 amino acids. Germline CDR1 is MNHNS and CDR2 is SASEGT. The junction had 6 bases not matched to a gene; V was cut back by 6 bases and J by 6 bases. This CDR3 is CASSEQGENGYTF. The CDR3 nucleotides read TGTGCCAGCAGCGAACAGGGGGAGAATGGCTACACCTTC.

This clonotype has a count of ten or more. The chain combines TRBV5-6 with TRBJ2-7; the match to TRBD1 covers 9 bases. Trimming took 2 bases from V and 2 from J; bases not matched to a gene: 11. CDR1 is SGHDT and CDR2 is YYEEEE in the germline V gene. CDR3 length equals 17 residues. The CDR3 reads CASSFTMGTGIPYEQYF. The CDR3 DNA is TGTGCCAGCAGCTTCACGATGGGGACAGGGATACCCTACGAGCAGTACTTC.

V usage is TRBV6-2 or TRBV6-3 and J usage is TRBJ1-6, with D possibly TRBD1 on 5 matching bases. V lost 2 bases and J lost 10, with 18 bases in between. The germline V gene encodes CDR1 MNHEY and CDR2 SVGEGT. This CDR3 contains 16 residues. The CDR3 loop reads CASSYPTVKSTSPLHF. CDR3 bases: TGTGCCAGCAGTTACCCGACAGTAAAATCGACCTCACCCCTCCACTTT.

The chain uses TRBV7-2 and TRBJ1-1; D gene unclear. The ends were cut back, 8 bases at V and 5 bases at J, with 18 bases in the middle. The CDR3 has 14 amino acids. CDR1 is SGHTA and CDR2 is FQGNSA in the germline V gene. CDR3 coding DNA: TGTGCCAGCCGACCACCGGGCAGGATAACTGAAGCTTTCTTT. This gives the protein CASRPPGRITEAFF.

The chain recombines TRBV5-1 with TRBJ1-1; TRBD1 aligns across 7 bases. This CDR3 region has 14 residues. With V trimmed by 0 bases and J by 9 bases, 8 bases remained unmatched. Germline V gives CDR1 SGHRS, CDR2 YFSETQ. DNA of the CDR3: TGCGCCAGCAGCTTGGAAGGGGGCCCTTTGAAAGCTTTCTTT. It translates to CASSLEGGPLKAFF.

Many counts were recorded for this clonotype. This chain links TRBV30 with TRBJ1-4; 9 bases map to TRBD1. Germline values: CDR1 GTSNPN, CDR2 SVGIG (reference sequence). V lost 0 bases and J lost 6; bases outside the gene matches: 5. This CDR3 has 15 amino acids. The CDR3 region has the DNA TGTGCCTGGAGTGTATTTGGGACAGGGCATGAAAAACTGTTTTTT. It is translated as CAWSVFGTGHEKLFF. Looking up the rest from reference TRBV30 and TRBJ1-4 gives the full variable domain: SQTIHQWPATLVQPVGSPLSLECTVEGTSNPNLYWYRQAAGRGLQLLFYSVGIGQISSEVPQNLSASRPQDRQFILSSKKLLLSDSGFYLCAWSVFGTGHEKLFFGSGTQLSVL.

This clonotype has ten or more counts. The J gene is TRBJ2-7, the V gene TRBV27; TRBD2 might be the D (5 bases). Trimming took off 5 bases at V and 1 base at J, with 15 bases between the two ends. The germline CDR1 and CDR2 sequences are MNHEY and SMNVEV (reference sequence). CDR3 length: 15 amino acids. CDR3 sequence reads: CASSPEAGSSYEQYF. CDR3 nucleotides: TGTGCCAGCAGTCCCGAGGCGGGTTCTTCCTACGAGCAGTACTTC.

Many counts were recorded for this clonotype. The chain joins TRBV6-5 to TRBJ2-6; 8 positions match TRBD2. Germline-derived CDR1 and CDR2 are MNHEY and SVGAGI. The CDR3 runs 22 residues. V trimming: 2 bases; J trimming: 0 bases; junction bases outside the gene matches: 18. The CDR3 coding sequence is TGTGCCAGCAGTTACGGTGGCCCATGGTTAGCGGGAACTCTCTCTGGGGCCAACGTCCTGACTTTC. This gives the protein CASSYGGPWLAGTLSGANVLTF.

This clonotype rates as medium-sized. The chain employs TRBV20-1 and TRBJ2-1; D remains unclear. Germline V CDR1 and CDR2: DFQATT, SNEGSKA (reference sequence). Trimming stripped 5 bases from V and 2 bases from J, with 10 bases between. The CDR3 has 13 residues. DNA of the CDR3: TGCAGTGCTCCTTGCCCACCCTACAATGAGCAGTTCTTC. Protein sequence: CSAPCPPYNEQFF.